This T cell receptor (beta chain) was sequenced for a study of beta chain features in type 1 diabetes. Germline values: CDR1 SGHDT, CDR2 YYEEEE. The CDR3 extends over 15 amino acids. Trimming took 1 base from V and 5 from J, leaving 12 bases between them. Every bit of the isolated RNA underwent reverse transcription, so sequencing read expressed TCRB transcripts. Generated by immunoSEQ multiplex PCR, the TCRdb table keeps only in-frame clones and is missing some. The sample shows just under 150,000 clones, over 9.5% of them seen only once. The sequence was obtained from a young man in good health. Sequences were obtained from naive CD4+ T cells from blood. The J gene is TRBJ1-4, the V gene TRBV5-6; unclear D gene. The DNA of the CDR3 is TGTGCCAGCAGCTTGAGCTGCGGTCTCAATGAAAAACTGTTTTTT. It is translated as CASSLSCGLNEKLFF. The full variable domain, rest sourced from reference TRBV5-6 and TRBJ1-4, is DAGVTQSPTHLIKTRGQQVTLRCSPKSGHDTVSWYQQALGQGPQFIFQYYEEEERQRGNFPDRFSGHQFPNYSSELNVNALLLGDSALYLCASSLSCGLNEKLFFGSGTQLSVL.